These 19 T cell receptor beta chains originate from one sample sequenced in a study of T cell responses to AZD1222 COVID-19 vaccine. Only in-frame clones appear in the TCRdb table, and some are missing; sequencing was by immunoSEQ multiplex PCR. The repertoire includes approximately 97,000 clones, roughly nine tenths of them detected once, and around 5% sits in the top ten. This sample comprised peripheral blood, obtained on day 0 of AZD1222 vaccination. These TCRs come from an adult in good health.

This clone has only a few counts. V and J are TRBV6-1 and TRBJ1-3; D gene uncertain. Germline V gene data show CDR1 as MNHNS and CDR2 as SASEGT. CDR3 size: 17 residues. Trimming stripped 1 base from V and 1 base from J, with 14 bases between. The CDR3 DNA follows: TGTGCCAGCAGTGAAGGGGCAGTCTTCTCTTCTGGAAACACCATATATTTT. It is translated as CASSEGAVFSSGNTIYF.

This chain links TRBV24-1 with TRBJ2-2, with D unclear. V lost 4 bases, J lost 4 bases, and 15 bases lay in between. The V gene's germline CDR1 is KGHDR and CDR2 SFDVKD. The CDR3 consists of 16 residues. CDR3 DNA: TGTGCCACCAGTGACCCGATGAGATGGGGCACCGGGGAGCTGTTTTTT. Protein product: CATSDPMRWGTGELFF.

The chain joins TRBV5-1 to TRBJ1-4; D remains ambiguous. Germline CDR1 and CDR2: SGHRS and YFSETQ. There are 16 residues in the CDR3. V gave up 0 bases and J gave up 3 bases, with 12 bases separating them. CDR3 residues: CASSLARGSSNEKLFF. The CDR3 region has the DNA TGCGCCAGCAGCTTGGCCAGAGGCAGTTCTAATGAAAAACTGTTTTTT.

V is TRBV6-6 and J is TRBJ2-7; 7 bases line up with TRBD2. Trimming at V came to 2 bases and at J to 3 bases, leaving 1 base not matched to a gene. This CDR3 is built from 13 residues. Germline CDR1 and CDR2: MNHNY and SVGAGI (reference sequence). The CDR3, as DNA: TGTGCCAGCAGTTACGGGAGGGTCTACGAGCAGTACTTC. Amino acid sequence: CASSYGRVYEQYF.

The V call is TRBV6-1, the J call TRBJ1-4, with 9 bases matching TRBD1. The V and J ends lost 3 bases and 8 bases, in that order; junction bases with no gene match: 4. CDR1 is MNHNS, CDR2 SASEGT, per germline. The CDR3 contains 14 residues. CDR3 region: CASSEGTGSEKLFF. DNA of the CDR3: TGTGCCAGCAGTGAGGGGACAGGGTCAGAAAAACTGTTTTTT.

This chain uses TRBV10-2 with TRBJ1-3; 10 nucleotides line up with TRBD1. This CDR3 is 16 amino acids long. V shed 6 bases, J shed 2 bases, and the junction held 7 bases outside the gene matches. Germline V gene sequence: CDR1 WSHSY, CDR2 SAAADI. CDR3 amino acids: CASSLWGTGAGNTIYF. The CDR3 DNA is TGCGCCAGCAGCCTATGGGGGACAGGGGCTGGAAACACCATATATTTT.

The rearrangement uses TRBV3-1 (or the pseudogene TRBV3-2) and TRBJ2-5; D is unclear. V gave up 4 bases and J gave up 9 bases, with 24 bases separating them. The CDR3 extends over 16 amino acids. Germline CDR1 reads LGHDT; CDR2 reads YNNKEL (reference sequence). The DNA for the CDR3 is TGTGCCAGCAGCCTCCCTACGGGCAGGCGGCAGGCGGCCCAGTACTTC. It encodes CASSLPTGRRQAAQYF.

The chain carries TRBV7-9 and TRBJ2-1, with 12 bases that match TRBD2. Per the germline V gene, CDR1 is SEHNR and CDR2 is FQNEAQ (reference sequence). The CDR3 is 15 amino acids. With 3 bases clipped from V and 9 bases from J, the junction kept 6 bases outside the gene matches. The CDR3 is CASSFGLAGLGEQFF. The CDR3 nucleotides read TGTGCCAGCAGCTTTGGACTAGCGGGACTAGGTGAGCAGTTCTTC.

V usage is TRBV21-1 and J usage is TRBJ1-5; TRBD1 is taken as the D call from the table, unchecked against the DNA. TRBV21-1 has pseudogene status. CDR3 size: 16 residues. The CDR3: CASSKGDSDDNQPQHF. The CDR3 nucleotides read TGTGCCAGCAGCAAAGGTGACAGCGACGACAATCAGCCCCAGCATTTT.

This chain connects TRBV27 to TRBJ1-3, with a tentative D call TRBD1 (5 bases). Germline V gives CDR1 MNHEY, CDR2 SMNVEV (reference sequence). Between the trimmed V and J ends, which lost 7 bases and 0 bases, there was a span of 19 bases. This CDR3 has 17 residues. CDR3 in amino acids: CASIGRGPYRSGNTIYF. The CDR3 bases are TGTGCCAGCATCGGCCGGGGCCCTTATCGCTCTGGAAACACCATATATTTT.

The rearrangement links TRBV7-8 to TRBJ2-5; D is unclear. The germline CDR1 and CDR2 sequences are SGHVS and FQNEAQ. Trimming left V 4 bases short and J 5 bases short, with 11 bases between. The CDR3 consists of 13 residues. The CDR3 spells CASSSYLRETQYF. The CDR3 nucleotides read TGTGCCAGCAGCTCCTACCTTAGGGAGACCCAGTACTTC.

The chain is built from TRBV29-1 and TRBJ2-3; 13 nucleotides line up with TRBD2. Looked up from germline, CDR1 is SQVTM and CDR2 is ANQGSEA. Unmatched junction bases numbered 3, after V lost 5 bases and J lost 1 base. This CDR3 region has 15 residues. The CDR3 DNA follows: TGCAGCGTTACCGGGACTAGCGGGGGCACAGATACGCAGTATTTT. Protein: CSVTGTSGGTDTQYF.

This chain uses TRBV29-1 with TRBJ1-2; a possible D gene is TRBD1 (5 bases). Germline CDR1 and CDR2: SQVTM and ANQGSEA. The CDR3 is 12 amino acids. With 4 bases removed from V and 8 bases from J, the gap between germline ends came to 14 bases. CDR3 coding DNA: TGCAGCGTTGTACCCAGGGTGGGCGGCTACACCTTC. Translated, it gives CSVVPRVGGYTF.

The chain joins TRBV28 to TRBJ1-6; perhaps TRBD1 as D (5 bases). The CDR3 sequence is 15 residues long. The V and J ends lost 7 bases and 7 bases respectively, with 17 bases between them. Germline-derived CDR1 and CDR2 are MDHEN and SYDVKM. The CDR3 spells CASTLGWGENSPLHF. In nucleotides, the CDR3 is TGTGCCAGCACCCTCGGGTGGGGGGAGAATTCACCCCTCCACTTT.

A few counts support this clone. The chain employs TRBV6-5 and TRBJ2-2; 8 bases agree with TRBD2. CDR1 and CDR2 from the germline V gene are MNHEY and SVGAGI. The V and J ends lost 1 base and 10 bases, in that order; junction bases with no gene match: 5. The CDR3 covers 14 residues. CDR3 bases: TGTGCCAGCAGTTACTGGACTAGCCCATCGGAGCTGTTTTTT. Amino acids: CASSYWTSPSELFF.

The V call is TRBV28, the J call TRBJ1-2, with D unclear. This CDR3 has 15 amino acids. V was cut by 2 bases and J by 8 bases, with 18 bases left in between. CDR1 and CDR2 from the germline V gene are MDHEN and SYDVKM. This CDR3 reads CASSLPLGPVGGYTF. CDR3 nucleotide sequence: TGTGCCAGCAGTTTACCCCTAGGACCGGTGGGGGGCTACACCTTC.

The table lists this clone with many counts. The V and J genes are TRBV7-3 and TRBJ2-5; TRBD1 aligns across 8 bases. Germline values: CDR1 SGHTA, CDR2 FQGTGA. The CDR3 is made up of 13 amino acids. With V trimmed by 4 bases and J by 4 bases, 2 bases remained unmatched. The CDR3 is CASSSGQGETQYF. In nucleotides, the CDR3 is TGTGCCAGCAGCTCAGGACAGGGAGAGACCCAGTACTTC.

The V and J genes are TRBV18 and TRBJ1-1, with 7 bases lining up with TRBD1. In germline, CDR1 is KGHSH, CDR2 LQKENI. V gave up 2 bases and J gave up 1 base; unmatched junction bases: 7. This CDR3 region has 16 residues. CDR3 in amino acids: CASSPSNRGENTEAFF. The CDR3 nucleotides are TGTGCCAGCTCACCATCAAACAGGGGAGAGAACACTGAAGCTTTCTTT.

The rearrangement uses TRBV12-3 or TRBV12-4 and TRBJ1-5; no clear D. The CDR3 is 12 residues long. The V gene lost 6 bases and the J gene lost 4 bases, with 7 bases spanning the gap. CDR3 residues: CASRAVNQPQHF. The CDR3 DNA sequence: TGTGCCAGCAGGGCGGTTAATCAGCCCCAGCATTTT.